The following is a TCR beta chain sequence with its context. Its antigen is not known. A read error may produce the germline difference seen at one junction end. Autoimmune disease history or systemic immunosuppression meant exclusion. Blood sampling was done at baseline, cycle 4 day 1, and cycle 7 day 1. The germline V gene has CDR1 SSHAT and CDR2 FNYEAQ (reference sequence). This CDR3 region has 15 residues. The data derive from a study of OX40 agonist ivuxolimab in advanced cancers. Study conclusions and caveats: Certain nonresponding patients likewise had low normalized T-cell clonal expansion.

Profiling relied on immunoSEQ multiplex PCR, and the TCRdb table lists in-frame clones only, not all of them. The table lists tens of thousands of clones, about 90% of them singletons, with about 3% in the top ten. The chain carries TRBV7-7 and TRBJ2-2, with D maybe TRBD1 (5 bases). Sequenced material: CD4+ or CD8+ T cells sorted from blood, taken in a trial of the OX40 agonist ivuxolimab. The sequence was obtained from an adult with an advanced solid tumor such as melanoma, head and neck, liver or kidney cancer. In nucleotides, the CDR3 is TGTGCTAGCAGCCTCCTGCAGGGGAACACCGGGGAGCTGTTTTTT. Protein product: CASSLLQGNTGELFF.